This paragraph covers one TCR beta chain sequence. The data were taken from a study of somatic mutations in cytotoxic T cells in rheumatoid arthritis. Data came from immunoSEQ multiplex PCR; TCRdb stores just in-frame clones and leaves some out. The sample holds fewer than 13,000 clones, 73% seen once. V gave up 7 bases and J gave up 0 bases, with 13 bases separating them. There are 15 residues in the CDR3. The germline gives CDR1 MNHEY, CDR2 SVGAGI. This receptor was identified in a man aged 55 to 70 in good health. The source material was CD8+ T cells sorted from blood. The J gene is TRBJ1-5, the V gene TRBV6-5; the D is unclear. The CDR3 DNA reads TGTGCCAGCACCCCAGTCGTATATAGCAATCAGCCCCAGCATTTT. Protein product: CASTPVVYSNQPQHF.